The 24 T cell receptor beta chains given below trace back to one sample, sequenced in a study of response to subunit inactivated influenza vaccine. TCRdb itself ran the RT-PCR reads through MiXCR, one entry per CDR3 protein. The data hold 500,000 or so distinct CDR3 sequences, with about 10% observed a single time. The source was PBMCs from blood, collected roughly 47 days after vaccination. Every receptor here comes from a man in his fifties or sixties who received an inactivated influenza vaccine.

DNA for the CDR3: TGTGCCAGTAGTACCGGGGATCCAACGAAGCGGGGGTCCCCCTACGAGCAGTACTTC. Its translation: CASSTGDPTKRGSPYEQYF. V gene TRBV19 combines with J gene TRBJ2-7; 8 positions match TRBD2. The CDR3 is 19 residues long. CDR1 LNHDA and CDR2 SQIVND come from the germline V gene (reference sequence). J was trimmed by 2 bases and V by 4 bases; bases with no gene match: 19.

This clonotype was counted a few times. This chain joins TRBV5-1 and TRBJ1-6; D is unresolved. Germline V CDR1 and CDR2: SGHRS, YFSETQ. Deletions cut 1 base from V and 10 bases from J, with 15 bases between. The CDR3 contains 15 residues. The CDR3 nucleotides are TGCGCCAGCAGCTTGCTTGGTCCAGGTTTATCACCCCTCCACTTT. Translating gives CASSLLGPGLSPLHF.

This clonotype has more than one count but fewer than ten. This chain joins TRBV20-1 and TRBJ2-7; D not resolved. The CDR3 is made up of 11 amino acids. Germline V gene data show CDR1 as DFQATT and CDR2 as SNEGSKA (reference sequence). The V end lost 6 bases, the J end lost 2 bases, and 8 bases lay between the germline ends. The CDR3 loop is CSAAVPYEQYF. CDR3 nucleotides: TGCAGTGCCGCCGTCCCCTACGAGCAGTACTTC.

The chain links TRBV6-2 or TRBV6-3 to TRBJ1-2; unclear D gene. Between the trimmed V and J ends, which lost 5 bases and 4 bases, there was a span of 11 bases. Germline V CDR1 and CDR2: MNHEY, SVGEGT. This CDR3 spans 13 amino acids. CDR3 region: CASSPFSIYGYTF. The CDR3 nucleotides read TGTGCCAGCAGTCCCTTTTCGATCTATGGCTACACCTTC.

The V call is TRBV20-1, the J call TRBJ2-1; TRBD1 matches at 9 bases. Germline CDR1 is DFQATT and CDR2 is SNEGSKA (reference sequence). The ends lost 6 bases at V and 8 bases at J; junction bases unmatched: 14. The CDR3 runs to 15 residues. CDR3 protein: CSALGTGGLIYEQFF. CDR3 DNA sequence: TGCAGTGCACTTGGCACAGGGGGCTTGATATATGAGCAGTTCTTC.

This clonotype was found a few times. This sequence joins TRBV10-3 and TRBJ2-5; D might be TRBD1 or TRBD2, each matching 5 bases. Germline V gene lookup returns CDR1 ENHRY and CDR2 SYGVKD. The CDR3 has 16 residues. V was cut by 0 bases and J by 7 bases, with 18 bases left in between. CDR3 protein: CAISESEDTARGTQYF. CDR3 nucleotide sequence: TGTGCCATCAGTGAGTCGGAGGACACGGCCCGGGGGACCCAGTACTTC.

This clonotype was observed a few times. The rearrangement links TRBV3-1 to TRBJ1-1; no definite D call. Germline CDR1 LGHDT, CDR2 YNNKEL (reference sequence). V was clipped by 4 bases and J by 3 bases, with 12 bases between them. This CDR3 is 14 amino acids long. This chain's CDR3 is CASSLGVLHTEAFF. The CDR3 coding sequence is TGTGCCAGCAGCCTTGGTGTTCTACACACTGAAGCTTTCTTT. The full variable domain, in which reference TRBV3-1 and TRBJ1-1 provide the parts outside the CDR3, is DTAVSQTPKYLVTQMGNDKSIKCEQNLGHDTMYWYKQDSKKFLKIMFSYNNKELIINETVPNRFSPKSPDKAHLNLHINSLELGDSAVYFCASSLGVLHTEAFFGQGTRLTVV.

This clonotype was recorded at least ten times. In DNA, the CDR3 is TGTGCCAGCAGCCACCAGGGGCGCGGGCTCGAAGCTTTCTTT. Its protein product is CASSHQGRGLEAFF. The chain joins TRBV5-8 to TRBJ1-1, with a tentative D call TRBD1 (6 bases). This CDR3 has 14 residues. The V gene lost 4 bases and the J gene lost 8 bases, with 18 bases spanning the gap. CDR1 is SGHTS and CDR2 is YDEGEE in the germline V gene.

This chain connects TRBV6-1 to TRBJ1-1, with D possibly being TRBD1 (5 bases). The CDR3 sequence is 15 residues long. The germline V and J ends were trimmed by 5 bases and 1 base, with 14 bases remaining between them. Germline CDR1 and CDR2: MNHNS and SASEGT. The CDR3 spells CASSPWGRTNTEAFF. Written as DNA, the CDR3 is TGTGCCAGCAGTCCCTGGGGACGGACGAACACTGAAGCTTTCTTT.

The chain uses TRBV11-3 and TRBJ2-7; 13 bases align to TRBD2. The V and J ends lost 2 bases and 7 bases, in that order; junction bases with no gene match: 5. The CDR3 covers 15 residues. In germline, CDR1 is SGHNT, CDR2 YENEEA. The CDR3 here is CASSLTSGGAEEQYF. The CDR3, as DNA: TGTGCCAGCAGCTTAACTAGCGGGGGGGCAGAAGAGCAGTACTTC. The variable domain in full, with the rest retrieved from reference TRBV11-3 and TRBJ2-7, is EAGVVQSPRYKIIEKKQPVAFWCNPISGHNTLYWYLQNLGQGPELLIRYENEEAVDDSQLPKDRFSAERLKGVDSTLKIQPAELGDSAVYLCASSLTSGGAEEQYFGPGTRLTVT.

This clonotype turned up a few times. The CDR3 sequence is CSAETGNFYNSPLHF. The CDR3 nucleotides read TGCAGTGCTGAGACAGGGAACTTCTATAATTCACCCCTCCACTTT. J is TRBJ1-6 and V is TRBV20-1; 7 nucleotides agree with TRBD1. Germline V gene lookup returns CDR1 DFQATT and CDR2 SNEGSKA (reference sequence). The V and J ends lost 5 bases and 3 bases, in that order; junction bases with no gene match: 7. CDR3 length: 15 amino acids.

This clonotype was detected ten times or more. This CDR3 reads CSVGGTSGGETQYF. In nucleotides, the CDR3 is TGCAGCGTTGGTGGGACTAGTGGTGGGGAGACCCAGTACTTC. The gene calls are TRBV29-1 and TRBJ2-5, with 8 bases matching TRBD2. The junction had 9 bases not matched to a gene; V was cut back by 4 bases and J by 5 bases. CDR3 length equals 14 residues. Germline V lookup: CDR1 SQVTM, CDR2 ANQGSEA.

This clonotype was counted a few times. This chain joins TRBV3-1 and TRBJ2-7, with 11 bases fitting TRBD1. This CDR3 has 14 amino acids. Germline CDR1 is LGHDT and CDR2 is YNNKEL (reference sequence). After removal of 4 bases from V and 6 bases from J, the junction contained 5 bases not matched to a gene. The CDR3 is CASSPRDRGAEQYF. The CDR3, as DNA: TGTGCCAGCAGCCCCCGGGACAGGGGGGCCGAGCAGTACTTC.

This clonotype appeared many times. The chain employs TRBV28 and TRBJ2-2, with 11 bases aligning to TRBD1. V was clipped by 6 bases and J by 7 bases; unmatched bases: 7. The CDR3 is 15 amino acids. Germline V gives CDR1 MDHEN, CDR2 SYDVKM. As DNA, the CDR3 is TGTGCCAGCAGACCTGCCGGGACAGGGGGCGGGGAGCTGTTTTTT. Amino acid sequence: CASRPAGTGGGELFF.

The rearrangement links TRBV15 to TRBJ1-3, with 7 positions matching TRBD1. The CDR3 loop spans 15 amino acids. From germline, CDR1 is LNHNV and CDR2 YYDKDF (reference sequence). V lost 0 bases and J lost 5; bases outside the gene matches: 4. This chain's CDR3 is CATSREQGIRNTIYF. Written as DNA, the CDR3 is TGTGCCACCAGCAGAGAACAGGGGATCAGAAACACCATATATTTT.

This clonotype was seen repeatedly, ten times or more. This chain connects TRBV12-3 or TRBV12-4 to TRBJ2-1; maybe TRBD2 (6 bases). The CDR3 covers 15 residues. V lost 6 bases and J 4 bases, leaving 16 bases between the germline ends. CDR3 in DNA: TGTGCCAGCAGCCGGGACTCACCGAGATACAATGAGCAGTTCTTC. This sequence encodes CASSRDSPRYNEQFF.

This chain links TRBV28 with TRBJ2-7, with unresolved D. Trimming took off 7 bases at V and 3 bases at J, with 16 bases between the two ends. The CDR3 covers 14 residues. Per germline, CDR1 MDHEN and CDR2 SYDVKM. The CDR3 loop is CASTPRTMIYEQYF. In DNA form, the CDR3 reads TGTGCCAGCACCCCTCGGACCATGATCTACGAGCAGTACTTC.

The chain combines TRBV15 with TRBJ2-7; 8 bases are shared with TRBD1. This CDR3 has 15 amino acids. V shed 1 base, J shed 3 bases, and the junction held 5 bases outside the gene matches. Germline-derived CDR1 and CDR2 are LNHNV and YYDKDF (reference sequence). DNA for the CDR3: TGTGCCACCAGCAGAGGTCGGGACAGGAACTACGAGCAGTACTTC. As protein: CATSRGRDRNYEQYF.

The rearrangement joins TRBV20-1 to TRBJ1-4, with TRBD1 matching 7 bases. V lost 4 bases to trimming and J lost 5 bases; unmatched junction nucleotides: 4. This CDR3 has 13 amino acids. Germline V gives CDR1 DFQATT, CDR2 SNEGSKA (reference sequence). In DNA form, the CDR3 reads TGCAGTGCTACGCCGGGACAGAATGAAAAACTGTTTTTT. Translated, it gives CSATPGQNEKLFF.

The chain combines TRBV29-1 with TRBJ2-1, with D possibly being TRBD2 (7 bases). Trimming removed 5 bases at V and 7 bases at J, with 18 bases between. This CDR3 is built from 14 residues. Germline V lookup: CDR1 SQVTM, CDR2 ANQGSEA. The CDR3 here is CSVRPPRGGNEQFF. The DNA for the CDR3 is TGCAGCGTTCGTCCGCCCAGGGGAGGGAATGAGCAGTTCTTC.

The chain uses TRBV6-5 and TRBJ2-1, with TRBD2 matching over 14 bases. Germline V gene data show CDR1 as MNHEY and CDR2 as SVGAGI. There are 16 residues in the CDR3. The V gene end was trimmed by 2 bases and the J gene end by 9 bases; junction bases not matched to a gene: 6. The CDR3 region has the DNA TGTGCCAGCAGTTACCGGGGGACTAGCGGGAGAGCTGAGCAGTTCTTC. This codes for CASSYRGTSGRAEQFF.

Turning to this clonotype: At one boundary the junction diverges from the germline segment, which might be a read error. This sequence joins TRBV30 and TRBJ1-5, with D possibly matching TRBD1 (6 bases). The CDR3 spans 14 residues. CDR1 is GTSNPN and CDR2 is SVGIG in the germline V gene (reference sequence). CDR3 amino acids: CAWSVSGGNKPQHF. For the CDR3, the DNA is TGTGCCTGGAGTGTATCTGGGGGCAATAAGCCCCAGCATTTT.

This chain connects TRBV7-2 to TRBJ2-7; maybe TRBD1 (5 bases). This CDR3 is 15 amino acids long. CDR1 and CDR2 from the germline V gene are SGHTA and FQGNSA. V was cut by 4 bases and J by 3 bases, with 16 bases left in between. CDR3 coding DNA: TGTGCCAGCAGCTCCCGCAGCTGGGGCTTCTACGAGCAGTACTTC. As protein: CASSSRSWGFYEQYF.

The J gene is TRBJ2-1, the V gene TRBV5-5, with 8 nucleotides matching TRBD2. The CDR3 consists of 14 residues. Trimming took 3 bases from V and 7 from J; bases not matched to a gene: 6. The germline V gene encodes CDR1 SGHKS and CDR2 YYEKEE (reference sequence). CDR3 sequence: CASSWGAGVNEQFF. Here the CDR3 DNA reads TGTGCCAGCAGCTGGGGAGCGGGGGTGAATGAGCAGTTCTTC.